This T cell receptor beta chain originates from a study of T cell responses to AZD1222 COVID-19 vaccine. The study's findings and limits: No repertoire was sampled before or during the peak T cell response, only after it. A reported finding is that nearly half of spike-specific TCRs target unmutated variant regions.

TCRdb keeps only in-frame clones here, not all; method: immunoSEQ multiplex PCR. The sample records 140,000 to 150,000 clones, about 93% being singletons. J was trimmed by 4 bases and V by 6 bases; bases with no gene match: 17. Per germline, CDR1 SQVTM and CDR2 ANQGSEA. The CDR3 consists of 16 residues. This clone was seen a single time. Its antigen remains unknown. The source is an adult in good health. The V gene is TRBV29-1, the J gene TRBJ1-2; 7 bases are shared with TRBD1. The specimen comprised peripheral blood, sampled on day 0 of MenACWY control vaccination. CDR3: CSVGPGQKNKVYGYTF. CDR3 sequence (DNA): TGCAGCGTGGGGCCGGGACAGAAGAATAAAGTCTATGGCTACACCTTC.